These 12 T cell receptor beta chains share one sample of origin, sequenced in a study of T cells in Graves' hyperthyroidism and ophthalmopathy. The TCR beta CDR3 regions underwent amplification using RNA transcripts as the source. TCR CDR3 underwent first-round RT-PCR with the HTBI primer set. TCRdb reprocessed the multiplex PCR reads via MiXCR and lists one record per CDR3 protein. The profile shows about 600,000 distinct CDR3 sequences, approximately 16% of them singletons. Sequenced input: blood. These receptors were taken from a woman aged 40-49 years with Graves' ophthalmopathy.

This clonotype was recorded at least ten times. The CDR3 protein is CASRGSSGGLKTQYF. Here the CDR3 DNA reads TGTGCCAGCAGGGGGTCTAGCGGGGGATTAAAGACCCAGTACTTC. The chain is built from TRBV5-6 and TRBJ2-5; 10 bases are shared with TRBD2. Germline loops: CDR1 SGHDT, CDR2 YYEEEE. The junction had 10 bases not matched to a gene; V was cut back by 5 bases and J by 6 bases. The CDR3 runs 15 residues. Looking up the rest from reference TRBV5-6 and TRBJ2-5 gives the full variable domain: DAGVTQSPTHLIKTRGQQVTLRCSPKSGHDTVSWYQQALGQGPQFIFQYYEEEERQRGNFPDRFSGHQFPNYSSELNVNALLLGDSALYLCASRGSSGGLKTQYFGPGTRLLVL.

This clonotype came up a few times. The chain links TRBV10-3 to TRBJ1-1; D is uncertain. Germline V lookup: CDR1 ENHRY, CDR2 SYGVKD. Deletions cut 3 bases from V and 8 bases from J, with 7 bases between. The CDR3 has 11 residues. CDR3 sequence reads: CAISERDEAFF. As DNA, the CDR3 is TGTGCCATCAGTGAAAGAGACGAAGCTTTCTTT.

This sequence joins TRBV6-1 and TRBJ2-5, with D perhaps matching TRBD1 or TRBD2 (6 bases each). The V and J ends lost 3 bases and 5 bases respectively, with 16 bases between them. Germline CDR1 is MNHNS and CDR2 is SASEGT. The CDR3 spans 15 residues. CDR3 region: CASSDETGGRETQYF. CDR3 nucleotide sequence: TGTGCCAGCAGTGATGAGACAGGAGGGAGGGAGACCCAGTACTTC.

This clonotype came up once. The chain joins TRBV12-3 or TRBV12-4 to TRBJ2-7, with 7 bases matching TRBD1. The CDR3 contains 14 residues. V shed 6 bases, J shed 4 bases, and the junction held 9 bases outside the gene matches. The CDR3 here is CASSPGTVQYEQYF. The CDR3 region has the DNA TGTGCCAGCAGCCCCGGGACAGTCCAGTACGAGCAGTACTTC.

This clonotype was found many times. V usage is TRBV3-1 and J usage is TRBJ2-1; 8 bases are a match to TRBD1. Germline values: CDR1 LGHDT, CDR2 YNNKEL (reference sequence). CDR3 length equals 15 residues. J lost 7 bases, V lost 3 bases, and 8 bases had no gene match. The CDR3 loop is CASSQGETGGNEQFF. The DNA of the CDR3 is TGTGCCAGCAGCCAGGGAGAAACAGGGGGGAATGAGCAGTTCTTC.

V usage is TRBV9 and J usage is TRBJ2-7; D not resolved. This CDR3 is built from 14 residues. Trimming took off 3 bases at V and 0 bases at J, with 10 bases between the two ends. Germline V gene lookup returns CDR1 SGDLS and CDR2 YYNGEE. CDR3 DNA: TGTGCCAGCAGCGGGTTCCCACTCTCCTACGAGCAGTACTTC. Translation gives CASSGFPLSYEQYF.

This clonotype occurred many times. This chain joins TRBV12-3 or TRBV12-4 and TRBJ2-2, with TRBD2 identical over 11 bases. With V trimmed by 6 bases and J by 7 bases, 7 bases remained unmatched. The CDR3 loop spans 15 amino acids. The CDR3 protein is CASRHTSGSDGELFF. The DNA of the CDR3 is TGTGCCAGCAGACATACTAGCGGGAGTGACGGGGAGCTGTTTTTT.

This chain uses TRBV6-1 with TRBJ1-6; 8 bases line up with TRBD1. Losses at the gene ends were 8 bases for V and 7 bases for J; bases not matched to a gene: 10. From germline, CDR1 is MNHNS and CDR2 SASEGT. The CDR3 consists of 15 residues. The chain's CDR3 is CASSSDRARNSPLHF. CDR3 sequence (DNA): TGTGCCAGCTCCTCGGACAGGGCTAGGAATTCACCCCTCCACTTT.

This clonotype came up many times. This sequence joins TRBV12-3 or TRBV12-4 and TRBJ1-5; D ambiguous. With 2 bases removed from V and 2 bases from J, the gap between germline ends came to 10 bases. CDR3 length: 15 amino acids. The CDR3 DNA sequence: TGTGCCAGCAGTTTAATAGGGAGTGGCAATCAGCCCCAGCATTTT. Translated, it gives CASSLIGSGNQPQHF.

This chain joins TRBV27 and TRBJ1-5; D call uncertain. The CDR3 runs 15 residues. The germline CDR1 and CDR2 sequences are MNHEY and SMNVEV (reference sequence). V was shortened by 5 bases and J by 3 bases, with 14 bases between the two germline ends. DNA for the CDR3: TGTGCCAGCAGTCTTATCTGGCAGAACAATCAGCCCCAGCATTTT. Residues: CASSLIWQNNQPQHF.

This clonotype has ten or more counts. The chain carries TRBV5-1 and TRBJ1-1; 11 positions match TRBD1. Trimming cost V 5 bases and J 5 bases; bases outside gene matches: 11. This CDR3 contains 16 residues. Germline CDR1 is SGHRS and CDR2 is YFSETQ. The CDR3 sequence is CASRVGQGAYGTEAFF. DNA of the CDR3: TGCGCCAGCAGGGTCGGACAGGGGGCCTATGGTACTGAAGCTTTCTTT.

This clonotype was seen a handful of times. V usage is TRBV6-6 and J usage is TRBJ1-3; D gene uncertain. V shed 0 bases and J shed 0 bases, with 9 bases lying between them. CDR3 length: 16 amino acids. Germline V gene lookup returns CDR1 MNHNY and CDR2 SVGAGI (reference sequence). The CDR3 bases are TGTGCCAGCAGTTACTCGAGAAGACTCTCTGGAAACACCATATATTTT. Protein sequence: CASSYSRRLSGNTIYF.